This is a list of T cell receptor beta chains from one sample in a study of T cell responses to AZD1222 COVID-19 vaccine. Libraries were prepared by immunoSEQ multiplex PCR; TCRdb keeps only in-frame clonotypes and omits some of them. This table holds 85,000 to 100,000 clones, roughly nine tenths found once. The sample consisted of peripheral blood, taken on day 0 of AZD1222 vaccination. The receptors were sampled from an adult in good health. Both conserved end residues are part of each CDR3.

cdr3_length: 13
j_call: TRBJ1-2
v_call: TRBV5-4
cdr3_aa: CASSSDGIYGYTF

cdr3_length: 13
j_call: TRBJ1-3
v_call: TRBV7-2
cdr3_aa: CASSLQGRNTIYF

cdr3_length: 16
j_call: TRBJ1-6
v_call: TRBV19
cdr3_aa: CASSIVTGIGNSPLHF

cdr3_length: 11
j_call: TRBJ2-1
v_call: TRBV11-2
cdr3_aa: CASSLAGEQFF

cdr3_length: 12
j_call: TRBJ1-3
v_call: TRBV11-2
cdr3_aa: CASSLKWDTIYF

cdr3_length: 16
j_call: TRBJ2-1
v_call: TRBV2
cdr3_aa: CASSAPPGRAGDEQFF

cdr3_length: 17
j_call: TRBJ1-1
v_call: TRBV5-1
cdr3_aa: CASSLAPGTGRNTEAFF

cdr3_length: 13
j_call: TRBJ2-7
v_call: TRBV18
cdr3_aa: CASSQSSAYEQYF

cdr3_length: 15
j_call: TRBJ1-1
v_call: TRBV14
cdr3_aa: CASSQDGVRNTEAFF

cdr3_length: 14
j_call: TRBJ1-4
v_call: TRBV7-2
cdr3_aa: CASSLTATNEKLFF

cdr3_length: 14
j_call: TRBJ1-6
v_call: TRBV6-5
cdr3_aa: CASSMGPLNSPLHF

cdr3_length: 16
j_call: TRBJ2-2
v_call: TRBV5-1
cdr3_aa: CASRIAGGKNTGELFF

cdr3_length: 13
j_call: TRBJ1-1
v_call: TRBV6-5
cdr3_aa: CASQEQLMTEAFF

cdr3_length: 14
j_call: TRBJ2-3
v_call: TRBV4-1
cdr3_aa: CASSHGASTDTQYF

cdr3_length: 16
j_call: TRBJ1-1
v_call: TRBV2
cdr3_aa: CASSPTGGAFSPEAFF

cdr3_length: 16
j_call: TRBJ1-6
v_call: TRBV6-5
cdr3_aa: CASSYSSSSYNSPLHF

cdr3_length: 14
j_call: TRBJ2-5
v_call: TRBV18
cdr3_aa: CASSPGTGSETQYF

cdr3_length: 14
j_call: TRBJ1-6
v_call: TRBV3-1/TRBV3-2
cdr3_aa: CASSPGRVGSPLHF

cdr3_length: 15
j_call: TRBJ1-1
v_call: TRBV18
cdr3_aa: CASSPAPGPNTEAFF

cdr3_length: 13
j_call: TRBJ1-1
v_call: TRBV28
cdr3_aa: CASSLERPTEAFF

cdr3_length: 15
j_call: TRBJ1-3
v_call: TRBV28
cdr3_aa: CASSFVGGSGNTIYF

cdr3_length: 15
j_call: TRBJ2-1
v_call: TRBV9
cdr3_aa: CASSTTSGSYNEQFF

cdr3_length: 14
j_call: TRBJ1-1
v_call: TRBV5-1
cdr3_aa: CASSLGGLNTEAFF

cdr3_length: 15
j_call: TRBJ1-1
v_call: TRBV15
cdr3_aa: CATSEAPGGRKLAFF

cdr3_length: 15
j_call: TRBJ1-4
v_call: TRBV4-3
cdr3_aa: CASSPDGGANEKLFF

cdr3_length: 14
j_call: TRBJ1-4
v_call: TRBV29-1
cdr3_aa: CSVGGAGGGEKLFF

cdr3_length: 15
j_call: TRBJ2-7
v_call: TRBV28
cdr3_aa: CASSGLAGISYEQYF

cdr3_length: 15
j_call: TRBJ2-1
v_call: TRBV12-5
cdr3_aa: CASGRTGGSYNEQFF

cdr3_length: 13
j_call: TRBJ1-2
v_call: TRBV6-2/TRBV6-3
cdr3_aa: CASSYTGARGYTF

cdr3_length: 17
j_call: TRBJ2-2
v_call: TRBV3-1/TRBV3-2
cdr3_aa: CASSHPLGQGVAGELFF

cdr3_length: 14
j_call: TRBJ2-1
v_call: TRBV24-1
cdr3_aa: CATSDHTSYNEQFF

cdr3_length: 13
j_call: TRBJ1-5
v_call: TRBV6-2/TRBV6-3
cdr3_aa: CASSDTENQPQHF

cdr3_length: 14
j_call: TRBJ2-5
v_call: TRBV10-1
cdr3_aa: CASSPAGSQETQYF

cdr3_length: 13
j_call: TRBJ2-5
v_call: TRBV27
cdr3_aa: CASSQTTGETQYF

cdr3_length: 14
j_call: TRBJ2-3
v_call: TRBV10-2
cdr3_aa: CASGTTQRTDTQYF

cdr3_length: 13
j_call: TRBJ1-2
v_call: TRBV3-1/TRBV3-2
cdr3_aa: CASSQRIGHGYTF

cdr3_length: 14
j_call: TRBJ1-1
v_call: TRBV25-1
cdr3_aa: CASSEHRGGTEAFF

cdr3_length: 14
j_call: TRBJ2-5
v_call: TRBV3-1/TRBV3-2
cdr3_aa: CASSQEASGETQYF

cdr3_length: 14
j_call: TRBJ1-2
v_call: TRBV6-5
cdr3_aa: CASLEDGLDYGYTF

cdr3_length: 14
j_call: TRBJ2-7
v_call: TRBV28
cdr3_aa: CASRSVAGFYEQYF

cdr3_length: 13
j_call: TRBJ1-2
v_call: TRBV29-1
cdr3_aa: CSVDRGVMGGYTF